This T cell receptor beta chain came from a study of T cell responses to AZD1222 COVID-19 vaccine. The germline V gene has CDR1 SGHRS and CDR2 YFSETQ. The CDR3 length is 15 residues. J gave up 4 bases and V 3 bases, and 6 bases lay outside the gene matches. Generated by immunoSEQ multiplex PCR, the TCRdb table keeps only in-frame clones and is missing some. The sample yields roughly 100,000 clones, around 91% seen once. This clone showed up just once. Its antigen is unknown. Notes on the study in general: Donor demographics were predominantly white British with a female majority; clonal diversity may be underestimated. CD4 TCRs linked to vaccination spanned spike, dominating at 160-218 and 743-854.

The genes are TRBV5-1 and TRBJ1-1, with 10 positions matching TRBD1. This receptor was taken from an adult in good health. Sequencing used peripheral blood, obtained on day 0 of AZD1222 vaccination. CDR3 bases: TGCGCCAGCAGCTGGGGGACAGGGGAGACCACTGAAGCTTTCTTT. Its translation is CASSWGTGETTEAFF. The whole variable domain, filled in from reference TRBV5-1 and TRBJ1-1, reads KAGVTQTPRYLIKTRGQQVTLSCSPISGHRSVSWYQQTPGQGLQFLFEYFSETQRNKGNFPGRFSGRQFSNSRSEMNVSTLELGDSALYLCASSWGTGETTEAFFGQGTRLTVV.